This T cell receptor (beta chain) was documented in a study of memory CD4+ T cells and cytomegalovirus serostatus. Broader study findings: Median bootstrapped AUC for CMV status was about 0.95 originally, approximately 0.91 US-trained. CD4+ memory repertoires contained about two fifths of the roughly 150 reported CMV TCRbeta sequences.

Single viable CD3+CD4+CD8-CD45RO+ cells were sorted as the memory CD4+ T cells. Remarks on this clone: The antigen remains undetermined. The junction does not match germline at one end; this may be a read error.

The repertoire was sequenced with immunoSEQ multiplex PCR; TCRdb's copy has only in-frame clones and lacks some. The data hold tens of thousands of clones, with about 81% observed a single time. Sequencing was done on a sample of memory CD4+ T cells from blood. The sequence derives from an adult in good health and CMV-seronegative.

The CDR3: CAGRTGLRNQPQHF. In nucleotides, the CDR3 is TGTGCCGGCAGGACAGGGTTGCGCAATCAGCCCCAGCATTTT. The chain joins TRBV27 to TRBJ1-5, with TRBD1 matching 8 bases. CDR1 is MNHEY, CDR2 SMNVEV, per germline (reference sequence). The CDR3 runs to 14 residues.